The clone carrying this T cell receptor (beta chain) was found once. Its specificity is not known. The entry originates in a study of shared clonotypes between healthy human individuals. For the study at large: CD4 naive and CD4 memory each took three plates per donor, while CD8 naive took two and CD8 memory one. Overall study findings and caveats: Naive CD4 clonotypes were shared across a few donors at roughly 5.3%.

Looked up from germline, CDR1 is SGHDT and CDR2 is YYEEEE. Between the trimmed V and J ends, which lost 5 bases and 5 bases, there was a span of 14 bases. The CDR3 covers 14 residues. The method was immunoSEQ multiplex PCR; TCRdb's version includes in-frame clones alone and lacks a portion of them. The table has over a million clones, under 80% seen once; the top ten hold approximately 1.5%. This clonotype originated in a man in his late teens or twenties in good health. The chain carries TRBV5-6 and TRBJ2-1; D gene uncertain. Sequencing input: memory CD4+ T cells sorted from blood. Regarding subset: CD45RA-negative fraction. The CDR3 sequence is CASRGPWNDNEQFF. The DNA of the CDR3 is TGTGCCAGCAGAGGACCGTGGAACGACAATGAGCAGTTCTTC. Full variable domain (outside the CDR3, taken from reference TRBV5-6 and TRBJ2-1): DAGVTQSPTHLIKTRGQQVTLRCSPKSGHDTVSWYQQALGQGPQFIFQYYEEEERQRGNFPDRFSGHQFPNYSSELNVNALLLGDSALYLCASRGPWNDNEQFFGPGTRLTVL.